These 5 T cell receptor beta chains were sequenced from one sample in a study of post-analysis software for immune sequencing data (dated by TCRdb to the mid-2010s). What the study reported, not specific to this receptor: Patients showed significantly higher frequencies than controls for five TRBV segments, among them TRBV5-6, TRBV5-1 and TRBV20-1.

The library relied on PCR. The run used an Illumina HiSeq 2500. To reduce PCR and sequencing biases, unique molecular identifiers were incorporated into the TCR beta cDNA libraries. TCRdb handled the public reads itself, with Q25 trimming in fastp and clone calling in MiXCR, and kept productive beta chains. Each entry merges the rows of one CDR3 protein and shows their most common DNA and genes. This sample lists some 890,000 distinct CDR3 sequences; about 53% were detected once. 4.6% of the sample is taken by the ten largest. Their antigen targets remain unknown. The sequenced sample was blood. Source of these receptors: a girl aged 10-17 years with multiple sclerosis.

The chain combines TRBV6-5 with TRBJ1-1; 7 nucleotides line up with TRBD1. V gave up 6 bases and J gave up 3 bases; unmatched junction bases: 7. The CDR3 has 14 amino acids. The germline V gene has CDR1 MNHEY and CDR2 SVGAGI. The chain's CDR3 is CASRPQGWDTEAFF. The DNA of the CDR3 is TGTGCCAGCAGGCCACAGGGGTGGGACACTGAAGCTTTCTTT.

J is TRBJ2-1 and V is TRBV5-6, with 9 bases matching TRBD1. With 2 bases clipped from V and 9 bases from J, the junction kept 12 bases outside the gene matches. Germline V gene sequence: CDR1 SGHDT, CDR2 YYEEEE. This CDR3 has 16 amino acids. The chain's CDR3 is CASSFQPGQGSGEQFF. The CDR3, as DNA: TGTGCCAGCAGCTTCCAACCGGGACAGGGTTCGGGTGAGCAGTTCTTC.

J is TRBJ2-5 and V is TRBV7-9; D not resolved. The CDR3 totals 14 residues. Deletions cut 5 bases from V and 1 base from J, with 11 bases between. The germline V gene encodes CDR1 SEHNR and CDR2 FQNEAQ (reference sequence). The CDR3 DNA is TGTGCCAGCAGCCCCCCCCTTCCCCAAGAGACCCAGTACTTC. This encodes CASSPPLPQETQYF.

There are a few counts of this clonotype. V usage is TRBV6-5 and J usage is TRBJ2-6, with 8 nucleotides matching TRBD2. CDR3 size: 18 residues. With 3 bases clipped from V and 4 bases from J, the junction kept 11 bases outside the gene matches. Germline V gene data show CDR1 as MNHEY and CDR2 as SVGAGI. The CDR3 loop is CASSYGLAGSRGANVLTF. The CDR3 bases are TGTGCCAGCAGTTATGGGCTAGCGGGCTCGAGGGGGGCCAACGTCCTGACTTTC.

The V and J genes are TRBV12-3 or TRBV12-4 and TRBJ2-5; 9 nucleotides align to TRBD2. This CDR3 has 16 amino acids. V lost 3 bases, J lost 4 bases, and 9 bases stayed unmatched. The CDR3 DNA reads as TGTGCCAGCAGTTTCCGCGGGGGGGCCCATTCAGAGACCCAGTACTTC. It encodes CASSFRGGAHSETQYF.